Below, one TCR beta chain is given with its context. Its antigen is as yet unknown. This sample was taken from a study of tissue T cells after allogeneic stem cell transplantation. Study-wide results and caveats: TCR repertoires tracked anatomic similarity, regardless of disease or transplant status.

CDR3 sequences, V/J genes, frequencies and template counts came from survey-depth TCRbeta sequencing. Assay: immunoSEQ multiplex PCR; the TCRdb copy retains only in-frame clones and omits some. Altogether about 43,000 clones are present, 80% to 95% being singletons, with the ten largest covering 3% to 4%. This sample comprised blood, obtained before transplantation. The clonotype originates from a woman aged 40-70 years who later had graft-versus-host disease after an allogeneic stem cell transplant.

CDR3 coding DNA: TGTGCCAGCAGCGACGAAGGGACGGAGGTGGAGACCCAGTACTTC. Translating it yields CASSDEGTEVETQYF. This rearrangement joins TRBV2 to TRBJ2-5; D is tentatively TRBD1 or TRBD2 (5 bases each). Germline V gene data show CDR1 as SNHLY and CDR2 as FYNNEI. V lost 6 bases, J lost 5 bases, and 19 bases lay in between. The CDR3 totals 15 residues.